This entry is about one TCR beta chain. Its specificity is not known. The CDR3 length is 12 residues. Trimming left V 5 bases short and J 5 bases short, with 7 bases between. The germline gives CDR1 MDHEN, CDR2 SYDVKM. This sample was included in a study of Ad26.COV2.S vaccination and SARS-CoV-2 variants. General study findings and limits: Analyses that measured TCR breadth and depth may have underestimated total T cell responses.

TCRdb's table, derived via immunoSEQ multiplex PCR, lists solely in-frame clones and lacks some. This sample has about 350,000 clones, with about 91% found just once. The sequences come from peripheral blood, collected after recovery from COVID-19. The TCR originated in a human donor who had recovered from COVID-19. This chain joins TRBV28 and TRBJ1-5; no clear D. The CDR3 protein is CASSLKDQPQHF. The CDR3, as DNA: TGTGCCAGCAGTCTCAAAGATCAGCCCCAGCATTTT.